These 21 T cell receptor beta chains came from one sample sequenced in a study of cytomegalovirus exposure and HLA in healthy donors. TCRdb keeps only in-frame clones here, not all; method: immunoSEQ multiplex PCR. Of about 160,000 clones in the sample, 96% are singletons; the top ten hold about 0.89%. The sequenced material came from PBMCs. These receptors were obtained from a woman between 18 and 29 years old in good health and CMV-seronegative.

The V and J genes are TRBV5-6 and TRBJ2-1, with a possible D match to TRBD2 (5 bases). CDR3 length: 15 amino acids. From germline, CDR1 is SGHDT and CDR2 YYEEEE. Trimming stripped 4 bases from V and 10 bases from J, with 21 bases between. The CDR3 region has the DNA TGTGCCAGCAGCCTGGCTAGCCTTTTAACGGTGGAGCAGTTCTTC. It is translated as CASSLASLLTVEQFF. Full variable domain (rest looked up from reference TRBV5-6 and TRBJ2-1): DAGVTQSPTHLIKTRGQQVTLRCSPKSGHDTVSWYQQALGQGPQFIFQYYEEEERQRGNFPDRFSGHQFPNYSSELNVNALLLGDSALYLCASSLASLLTVEQFFGPGTRLTVL.

The rearrangement joins TRBV5-1 to TRBJ1-3; 8 nucleotides align to TRBD1. This CDR3 has 17 amino acids. V was pared by 4 bases and J by 0 bases, with 9 bases of the junction left unmatched. CDR1 is SGHRS and CDR2 is YFSETQ in the germline V gene. The DNA for the CDR3 is TGCGCCAGCAGCGGCGGACAGGGCGGCGGCTCTGGAAACACCATATATTTT. Amino acids: CASSGGQGGGSGNTIYF.

The V call is TRBV5-6, the J call TRBJ1-2; 7 bases are a match to TRBD1. Per the germline V gene, CDR1 is SGHDT and CDR2 is YYEEEE. J was trimmed by 6 bases and V by 6 bases; bases with no gene match: 2. The CDR3 extends over 11 amino acids. Here the CDR3 reads CASNRGDGYTF. CDR3 nucleotide sequence: TGTGCCAGCAACAGGGGAGATGGCTACACCTTC.

This chain links TRBV5-6 with TRBJ2-3, with 13 bases that match TRBD2. This CDR3 is built from 17 residues. Germline V gene data show CDR1 as SGHDT and CDR2 as YYEEEE. After removal of 2 bases from V and 4 bases from J, the junction contained 7 bases not matched to a gene. DNA of the CDR3: TGTGCCAGCAGCTTCCCCGGGACTAGCGGGGCTGCAGATACGCAGTATTTT. This encodes CASSFPGTSGAADTQYF.

The CDR3 protein is CASSWTPNTEAFF. The CDR3 nucleotides read TGTGCCAGCAGCTGGACTCCGAACACTGAAGCTTTCTTT. The chain couples TRBV6-4 to TRBJ1-1; D gene ambiguous. The CDR3 extends over 13 amino acids. Trimming stripped 6 bases from V and 1 base from J, with 9 bases between. Germline V gives CDR1 MRHNA, CDR2 SNTAGT.

The chain uses TRBV6-5 and TRBJ1-6; TRBD1 aligns across 9 bases. The CDR3 length is 16 residues. Germline CDR1 MNHEY, CDR2 SVGAGI. The J segment lost 6 bases and the V segment lost 0 bases, leaving 3 bases of the junction unmatched. The CDR3 coding sequence is TGTGCCAGCAGTTACTCGACGGGACAGGGTAATTCACCCCTCCACTTT. It translates to CASSYSTGQGNSPLHF.

The J gene is TRBJ2-7, the V gene TRBV18, with 7 bases matching TRBD1. Per the germline V gene, CDR1 is KGHSH and CDR2 is LQKENI. The CDR3 spans 14 residues. Trimming at V came to 5 bases and at J to 2 bases, leaving 6 bases not matched to a gene. CDR3 coding DNA: TGTGCCAGCTCAGTCACGGGACAGACCTACGAGCAGTACTTC. It codes for CASSVTGQTYEQYF.

CDR3 nucleotides: TGTGCCATCAGTGCTCAACAGGGGGCGACGTTAGCTGAAGCTTTCTTT. This gives the protein CAISAQQGATLAEAFF. The chain carries TRBV10-3 and TRBJ1-1; 9 bases are a match to TRBD1. The germline V gene encodes CDR1 ENHRY and CDR2 SYGVKD. This CDR3 has 16 residues. Unmatched junction bases numbered 12, after V lost 4 bases and J lost 6 bases.

The CDR3 sequence: CACTQQGAEYEQYF. The CDR3 coding sequence is TGTGCCTGCACTCAACAGGGGGCGGAGTACGAGCAGTACTTC. The chain has TRBV30 and TRBJ2-5; TRBD1 agrees at 9 bases. The J call could be wrong; TRBJ2-7 is a better fit for the DNA end. The CDR3 covers 14 residues. In germline, CDR1 is GTSNPN, CDR2 SVGIG (reference sequence).

The V call is TRBV19, the J call TRBJ2-5; D not certain. Trimming pared 7 bases from V and 2 bases from J, leaving 14 bases between. The CDR3 extends over 14 amino acids. Germline V CDR1 and CDR2: LNHDA, SQIVND (reference sequence). The CDR3 sequence: CASTGFGTQETQYF. The DNA of the CDR3 is TGTGCCAGTACCGGGTTCGGTACACAAGAGACCCAGTACTTC.

The V and J genes are TRBV25-1 and TRBJ1-4; TRBD1 matches at 9 bases. The V and J ends lost 4 bases and 5 bases, in that order; junction bases with no gene match: 2. The CDR3 loop spans 14 amino acids. Germline CDR1 MGHDK, CDR2 SYGVNS. CDR3 DNA: TGTGCCAGCAGTGCGGGACAGGGAAATGAAAAACTGTTTTTT. Translation: CASSAGQGNEKLFF.

The chain carries TRBV4-2 and TRBJ1-2; D gene ambiguous. CDR1 is LGHNA and CDR2 is YNFKEQ in the germline V gene. Trimming pared 0 bases from V and 1 base from J, leaving 9 bases between. This CDR3 has 15 amino acids. This CDR3 is CASSQDKGDNYGYTF. Written as DNA, the CDR3 is TGTGCCAGCAGCCAAGATAAGGGAGATAACTATGGCTACACCTTC.

This sequence joins TRBV9 and TRBJ2-1, with 9 bases aligning to TRBD1. This CDR3 is built from 14 residues. The ends lost 0 bases at V and 8 bases at J; junction bases unmatched: 3. CDR1 is SGDLS, CDR2 YYNGEE, per germline. The CDR3 coding sequence is TGTGCCAGCAGCGTAGGACAGGGGGTCTATGAGCAGTTCTTC. It is translated as CASSVGQGVYEQFF.

This chain joins TRBV11-3 and TRBJ2-7; the match to TRBD1 covers 7 bases. The J segment lost 3 bases and the V segment lost 1 base, leaving 9 bases of the junction unmatched. CDR1 SGHNT and CDR2 YENEEA come from the germline V gene. The length of the CDR3 is 16 residues. The CDR3 spells CASSLGGTVGFYEQYF. CDR3 DNA sequence: TGTGCCAGCAGCTTAGGGGGGACAGTCGGATTCTACGAGCAGTACTTC.

This rearrangement joins TRBV29-1 to TRBJ1-1; the D is unclear. CDR1 is SQVTM, CDR2 ANQGSEA, per germline. CDR3 length: 14 amino acids. Trimming removed 5 bases at V and 0 bases at J, with 13 bases between. CDR3 sequence (DNA): TGCAGCGTTAAGCGGACGGTAATGAACACTGAAGCTTTCTTT. Translating gives CSVKRTVMNTEAFF.

V gene TRBV5-5 combines with J gene TRBJ2-7, with TRBD1 identical over 10 bases. The V segment lost 4 bases and the J segment 5 bases; nucleotides outside the gene matches: 15. CDR1 is SGHKS and CDR2 is YYEKEE in the germline V gene (reference sequence). This CDR3 spans 17 amino acids. CDR3 in amino acids: CASSPITGTGVTHEQYF. In DNA, the CDR3 is TGTGCCAGCAGCCCAATCACAGGGACAGGGGTGACCCACGAGCAGTACTTC.

The chain carries TRBV7-8 and TRBJ2-3; TRBD2 aligns across 11 bases. Germline-derived CDR1 and CDR2 are SGHVS and FQNEAQ. V shed 3 bases, J shed 0 bases, and the junction held 11 bases outside the gene matches. The CDR3 has 19 amino acids. CDR3 sequence: CASSFNLAGGGTSTDTQYF. CDR3 bases: TGTGCCAGCAGCTTCAATCTAGCGGGGGGTGGGACTAGCACAGATACGCAGTATTTT.

This clone came up once. The V call is TRBV30, the J call TRBJ1-5, with 11 positions matching TRBD1. The V gene's germline CDR1 is GTSNPN and CDR2 SVGIG (reference sequence). With V trimmed by 5 bases and J by 6 bases, 3 bases remained unmatched. This CDR3 has 13 residues. The CDR3 nucleotides are TGTGCCTGGGGGACAGGGGGGGCTCAGCCCCAGCATTTT. Protein product: CAWGTGGAQPQHF.

The J gene is TRBJ1-6, the V gene TRBV27, with TRBD1 as a possible D gene (6 bases). CDR1 and CDR2 (germline): MNHEY, SMNVEV (reference sequence). V lost 5 bases, J lost 3 bases, and 8 bases lay in between. This CDR3 spans 14 amino acids. In DNA form, the CDR3 reads TGTGCCAGCAGTCAAGGGGGCTATAATTCACCCCTCCACTTT. Encoded protein: CASSQGGYNSPLHF.

J is TRBJ1-3 and V is TRBV18, with TRBD1 as a possible D gene (6 bases). The germline CDR1 and CDR2 sequences are KGHSH and LQKENI. The CDR3 sequence is 16 residues long. Trimming stripped 4 bases from V and 0 bases from J, with 13 bases between. The DNA of the CDR3 is TGTGCCAGCTCACGAGAACAGGGCCACTCTGGAAACACCATATATTTT. This codes for CASSREQGHSGNTIYF.

The chain uses TRBV5-1 and TRBJ2-7; D call uncertain. The V end lost 0 bases, the J end lost 3 bases, and 10 bases lay between the germline ends. CDR3 size: 14 residues. CDR1 is SGHRS, CDR2 YFSETQ, per germline. This CDR3 is CASSLVLQSYEQYF. Written as DNA, the CDR3 is TGCGCCAGCAGCTTGGTATTACAAAGCTACGAGCAGTACTTC. Combining the CDR3 with reference TRBV5-1 and TRBJ2-7 gives the whole variable domain KAGVTQTPRYLIKTRGQQVTLSCSPISGHRSVSWYQQTPGQGLQFLFEYFSETQRNKGNFPGRFSGRQFSNSRSEMNVSTLELGDSALYLCASSLVLQSYEQYFGPGTRLTVT.